This TCR beta chain originates from a study of PD-L1 blockade in urothelial cancer. Study as a whole: Researchers found blood samples held a median of roughly 140,000 T cells.

Regarding this clone: Its antigen is unknown.

Study-wide results and caveats: The study found that durable-benefit patients expanded tumor-associated blood clones more at 3 weeks.

Some clones are missing from TCRdb's copy, which holds only in-frame ones; the method was immunoSEQ multiplex PCR. The table records roughly 25,000 clones, 84% of them present only once. The CDR3 runs 13 residues. Trimming took off 3 bases at V and 6 bases at J, with 11 bases between the two ends. CDR1 and CDR2 (germline): SGHAT, FQNNGV. J is TRBJ1-2 and V is TRBV11-2; D is perhaps TRBD1 (5 bases). The clonotype originates from a man in his sixties or seventies with urothelial cancer. The sample consisted of PBMCs, taken around atezolizumab (anti-PD-L1) treatment. CDR3 nucleotides: TGTGCCAGCAGCTTCGCAGGGTCCGATGGCTACACCTTC. This sequence encodes CASSFAGSDGYTF.